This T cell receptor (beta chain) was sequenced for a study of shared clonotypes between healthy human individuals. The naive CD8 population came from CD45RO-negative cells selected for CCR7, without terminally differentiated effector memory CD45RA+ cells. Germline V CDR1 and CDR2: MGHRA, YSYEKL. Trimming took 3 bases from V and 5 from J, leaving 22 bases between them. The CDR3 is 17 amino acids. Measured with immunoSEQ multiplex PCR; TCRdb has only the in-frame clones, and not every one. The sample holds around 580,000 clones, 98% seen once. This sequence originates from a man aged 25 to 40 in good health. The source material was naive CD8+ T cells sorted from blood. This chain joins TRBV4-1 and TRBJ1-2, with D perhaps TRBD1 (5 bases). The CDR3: CASSQVFVSGPRYGYTF. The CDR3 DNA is TGCGCCAGCAGCCAGGTTTTTGTGTCGGGACCGAGGTATGGCTACACCTTC.